This T cell receptor (beta chain) originates from a study of blood T cell repertoires in COVID-19 (dated by TCRdb to the early 2020s). Looking at the study overall: The collaborator samples originated in the United States, Italy and Spain and spanned the acute and convalescent phases of COVID-19. The repertoires were made available in a free public database intended to serve as a resource for research on the immune response to SARS-CoV-2. Deeply sampled blood TCRbeta repertoires from subjects exposed to, actively infected with, or recovered from COVID-19 were included in the dataset. The prospective study material was composed of cDNA or gDNA derived from T cells, B-cell-depleted T cells, or PBMCs. Where available, HLA class I and class II types were obtained from metadata supplied by the sample provider rather than from assay-based typing. The samples were drawn from the first 160 participants of the ongoing ImmuneRACE study and from roughly 1,300 subjects provided by 6 global collaborators. A de-identified subject ID, COVID-19 status, age in years and sex were almost always included in the sample metadata.

For this clone: The antigen this receptor binds is unknown. Base qualities were left out, and no much larger clone turns up one base away.

Findings and caveats that apply to the study as a whole: How much clinical and demographic metadata was included differed by source and by participant, and the metadata was provided uncurated.

Based on the germline V gene (reference sequence), the CDR1 and CDR2 sequences are SGHNT and YYREEE. Ends trimmed: V by 3 bases, J by 0 bases; bases unmatched to a gene: 7. Taken from cysteine to phenylalanine, the CDR3 has 16 residues. Of the read, only the CDR3 DNA is kept; its 48 bases are in frame from base 1. The immunoSEQ Assay, a bias-controlled multiplex PCR, was used to amplify TCRbeta CDR3 regions from genomic DNA. Turning to the authors' computational methods: The number of nucleated cells in each sample was estimated from the amplification of reference gene primers within the assay. To quantify the absolute abundance of each unique TCRbeta CDR3 rearrangement, sequence reads were collapsed and filtered. For each sample, productive Simpson clonality was calculated as the square root of Simpson's diversity index across productive rearrangements. TCRdb stores this immuneACCESS table with in-frame sequences only. Part of the clones is absent; in the studies checked, under half of the shortfall reflects unresolved V genes, and no reason is known for the rest. D and trimming were read from the DNA, whereas the V and J calls and clone size are those reported in that table. The sample profile shows about 220,000 clones; about 91% of them were found once. Together, the top ten hold roughly 15% of the sample.

Enrolling through a virtual design, the prospective study's participants ranged in age from about 18 to 100 years and lived across 24 United States geographic areas. To assign participants to cohorts, the prospective study relied on clinical history that participants themselves reported in a screening survey and a study questionnaire. Each participant in the prospective study had whole blood, serum and a nasopharyngeal or oropharyngeal swab collected by mobile phlebotomists. Additional blood draws and questionnaires over a roughly two-month period could optionally be provided by prospective study participants. Prospective study blood samples were shipped either frozen or at room temperature before DNA extraction.

The sequenced sample was PBMCs or T cells enriched from blood (not recorded which). This sequence was found in a woman between 45 and 60 years old with acute COVID-19. The V and J segments used are TRBV5-4 and TRBJ1-1; 8 middle bases align to TRBD1. The DNA sequence follows: TGTGCCAGCAGCTATCGGGCAGGGGGCGTGAACACTGAAGCTTTCTTT. Translated, it reads CASSYRAGGVNTEAFF.